This TCR beta chain came from a study of T cell responses to AZD1222 COVID-19 vaccine. Germline V CDR1 and CDR2: SQVTM, ANQGSEA. Deletions cut 6 bases from V and 8 bases from J, with 16 bases between. The CDR3 is made up of 12 amino acids. Method: immunoSEQ multiplex PCR; TCRdb's copy keeps in-frame clones and lacks some. This repertoire shows approximately 100,000 clones, just under 95% found once; its top ten account for roughly 2%. Sequencing was performed on peripheral blood, taken on day 0 of AZD1222 vaccination. This receptor was identified in an adult in good health. This sequence joins TRBV29-1 and TRBJ1-2, with D possibly being TRBD1 (5 bases). Here the CDR3 reads CSVTGGTGGYTF. The CDR3 DNA is TGCAGCGTCACGGGAGGGACCGGCGGCTACACCTTC.